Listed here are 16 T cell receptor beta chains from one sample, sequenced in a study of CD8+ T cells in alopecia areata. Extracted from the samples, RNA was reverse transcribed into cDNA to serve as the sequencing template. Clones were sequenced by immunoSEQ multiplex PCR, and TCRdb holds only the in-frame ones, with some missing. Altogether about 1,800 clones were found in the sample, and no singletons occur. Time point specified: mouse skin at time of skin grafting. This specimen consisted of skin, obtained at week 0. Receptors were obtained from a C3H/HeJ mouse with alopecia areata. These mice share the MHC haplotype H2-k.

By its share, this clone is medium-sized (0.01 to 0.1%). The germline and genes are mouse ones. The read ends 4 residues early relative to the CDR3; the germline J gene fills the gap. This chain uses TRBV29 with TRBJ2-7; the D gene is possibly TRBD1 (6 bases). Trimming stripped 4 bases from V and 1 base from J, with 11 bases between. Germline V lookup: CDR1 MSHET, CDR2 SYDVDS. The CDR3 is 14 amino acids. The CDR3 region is CASSSLGQSYEQYF. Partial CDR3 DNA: TGTGCTAGCAGTTCCCTGGGACAATCCTAT.

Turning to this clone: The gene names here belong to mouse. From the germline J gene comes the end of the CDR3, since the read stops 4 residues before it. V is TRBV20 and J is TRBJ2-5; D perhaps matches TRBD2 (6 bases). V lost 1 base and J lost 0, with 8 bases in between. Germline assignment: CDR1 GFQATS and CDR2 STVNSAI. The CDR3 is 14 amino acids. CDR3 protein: CGARAGGNQDTQYF. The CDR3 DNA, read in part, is TGTGGTGCTAGGGCGGGGGGAAACCAAGAC.

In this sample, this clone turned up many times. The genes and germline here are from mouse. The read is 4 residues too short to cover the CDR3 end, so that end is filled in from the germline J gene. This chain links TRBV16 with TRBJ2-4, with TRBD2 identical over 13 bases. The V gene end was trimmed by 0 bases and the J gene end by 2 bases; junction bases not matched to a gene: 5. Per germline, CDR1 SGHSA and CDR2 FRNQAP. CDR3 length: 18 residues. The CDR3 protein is CASSLDLDWGGAQNTLYF. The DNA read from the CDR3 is TGTGCAAGCAGCTTAGATCTGGACTGGGGGGGCGCTCAAAAC.

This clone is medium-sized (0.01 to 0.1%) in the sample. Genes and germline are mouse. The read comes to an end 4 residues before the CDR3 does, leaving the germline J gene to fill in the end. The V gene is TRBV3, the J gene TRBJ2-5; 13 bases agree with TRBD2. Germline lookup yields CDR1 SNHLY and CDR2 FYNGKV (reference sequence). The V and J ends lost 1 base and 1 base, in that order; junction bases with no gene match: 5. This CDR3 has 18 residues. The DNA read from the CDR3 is TGTGCCAGCAGCTTAGGGGACTGGGGGGGAACGGACCAAGAC. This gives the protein CASSLGDWGGTDQD. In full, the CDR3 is CASSLGDWGGTDQDTQYF.

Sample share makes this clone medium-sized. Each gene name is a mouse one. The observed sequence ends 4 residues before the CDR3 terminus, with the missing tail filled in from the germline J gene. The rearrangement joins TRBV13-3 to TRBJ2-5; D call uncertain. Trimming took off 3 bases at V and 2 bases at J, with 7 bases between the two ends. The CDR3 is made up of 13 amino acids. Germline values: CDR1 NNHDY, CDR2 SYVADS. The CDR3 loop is CASSVQAQDTQYF. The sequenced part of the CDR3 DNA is TGTGCCAGCAGTGTCCAGGCCCAAGAC.

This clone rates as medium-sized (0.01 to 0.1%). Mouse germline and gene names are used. The CDR3 DNA, read in part, is TGTGCCAGCGGTGATGCTTGGGACATCTCCTAT. It specifies CASGDAWDISY. The complete CDR3 sequence is CASGDAWDISYEQYF. The genes are TRBV13-2 and TRBJ2-7; possibly TRBD1 for D (6 bases). The CDR3 end is not reached by the read, which stops 4 residues before it; the germline J gene fills it in. This CDR3 has 15 amino acids. Trimming took off 0 bases at V and 0 bases at J, with 10 bases between the two ends. Germline loops: CDR1 NNHNN, CDR2 SYGAGS (reference sequence).

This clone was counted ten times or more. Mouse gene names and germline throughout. The CDR3 here is CASSSNTRDRRLNQDTQYF. The DNA read from the CDR3 is TGTGCTAGCAGTTCAAACACCAGGGACAGGCGTCTTAACCAAGAC. V gene TRBV29 combines with J gene TRBJ2-5; 8 bases agree with TRBD1. Read coverage stops 4 residues before the CDR3 terminus; the germline J gene supplies the remainder. J gave up 0 bases and V 4 bases, and 15 bases lay outside the gene matches. The germline V gene has CDR1 MSHET and CDR2 SYDVDS. The CDR3 runs 19 residues.

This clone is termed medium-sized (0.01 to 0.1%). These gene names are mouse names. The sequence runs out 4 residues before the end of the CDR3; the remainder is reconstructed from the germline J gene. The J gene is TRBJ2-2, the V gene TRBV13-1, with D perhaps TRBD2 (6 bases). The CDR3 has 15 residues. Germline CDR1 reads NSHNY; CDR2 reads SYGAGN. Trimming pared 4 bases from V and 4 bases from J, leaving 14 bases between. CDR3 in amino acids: CASSRLASSTGQLYF. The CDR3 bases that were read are TGTGCCAGCAGTCGACTGGCCTCAAGCACCGGG.

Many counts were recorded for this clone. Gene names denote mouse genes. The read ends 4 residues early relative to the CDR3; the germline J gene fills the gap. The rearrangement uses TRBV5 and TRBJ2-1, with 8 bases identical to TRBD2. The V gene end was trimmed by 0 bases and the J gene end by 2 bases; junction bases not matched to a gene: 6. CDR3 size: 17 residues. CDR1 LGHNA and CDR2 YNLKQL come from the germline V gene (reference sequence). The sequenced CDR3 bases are TGTGCCAGCAGCCAAGATAGGGGGGGCCCCTACTATGCT. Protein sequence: CASSQDRGGPYYA. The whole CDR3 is CASSQDRGGPYYAEQFF.

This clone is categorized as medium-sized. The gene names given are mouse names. The CDR3 DNA, read in part, is TGTGCCAGCAGTATAAAGGGGGAAGAC. This translates into CASSIKGED. The CDR3 in its entirety is CASSIKGEDTQYF. V gene TRBV19 combines with J gene TRBJ2-5, with D perhaps TRBD1 (6 bases). The CDR3 is cut off 4 residues early in the read; its end comes from the germline J gene. CDR1 and CDR2 (germline): FNHDT, SITEND (reference sequence). The CDR3 covers 13 residues.

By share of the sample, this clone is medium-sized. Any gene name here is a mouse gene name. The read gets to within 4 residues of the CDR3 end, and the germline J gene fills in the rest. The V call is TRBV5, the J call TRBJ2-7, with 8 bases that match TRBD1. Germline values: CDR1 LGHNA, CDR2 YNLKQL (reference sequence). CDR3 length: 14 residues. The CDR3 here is CASSQVLTGDEQYF. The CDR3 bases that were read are TGTGCCAGCAGCCAAGTGCTGACAGGGGAT.

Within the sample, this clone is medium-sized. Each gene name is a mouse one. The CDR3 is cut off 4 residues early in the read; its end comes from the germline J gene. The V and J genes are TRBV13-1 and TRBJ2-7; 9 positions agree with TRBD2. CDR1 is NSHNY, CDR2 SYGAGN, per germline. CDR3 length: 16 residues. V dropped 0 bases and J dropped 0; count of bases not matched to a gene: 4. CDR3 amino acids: CASSDVWGGSSYEQYF. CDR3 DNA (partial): TGTGCCAGCAGTGATGTCTGGGGGGGGAGCTCCTAT.

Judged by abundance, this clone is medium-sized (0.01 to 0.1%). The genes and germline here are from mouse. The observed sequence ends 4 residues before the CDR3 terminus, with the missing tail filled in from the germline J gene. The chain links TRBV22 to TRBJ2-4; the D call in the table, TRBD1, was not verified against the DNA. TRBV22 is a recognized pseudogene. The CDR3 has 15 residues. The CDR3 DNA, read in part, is TGTGCCAGCAGCCCGGGACAGGGTAGTCAAAAC. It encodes CASSPGQGSQN. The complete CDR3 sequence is CASSPGQGSQNTLYF.

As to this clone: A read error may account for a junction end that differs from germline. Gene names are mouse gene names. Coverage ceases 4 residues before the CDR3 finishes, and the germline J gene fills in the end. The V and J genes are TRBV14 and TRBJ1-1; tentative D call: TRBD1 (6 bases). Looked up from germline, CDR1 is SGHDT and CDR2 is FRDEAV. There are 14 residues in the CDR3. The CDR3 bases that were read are TGTGCCAGCGGTTTCGGGACAACAAGCACA. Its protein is CASGFGTTST. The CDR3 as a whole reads CASGFGTTSTEVFF.

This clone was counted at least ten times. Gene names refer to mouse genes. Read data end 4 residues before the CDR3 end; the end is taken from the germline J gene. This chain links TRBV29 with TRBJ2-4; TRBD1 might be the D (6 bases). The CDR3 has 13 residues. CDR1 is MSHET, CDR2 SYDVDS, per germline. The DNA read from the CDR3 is TGTGCTAGCAGTTCTGCAGGGGAAAAC. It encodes CASSSAGEN. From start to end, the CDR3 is CASSSAGENTLYF.

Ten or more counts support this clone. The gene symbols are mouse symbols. The DNA read from the CDR3 is TGTGCCAGCAGCCAACCTAGTGCAGAA. Its translation is CASSQPSAE. The full CDR3 is CASSQPSAETLYF. The chain combines TRBV2 with TRBJ2-3; D not resolved. Read coverage stops 4 residues before the CDR3 terminus; the germline J gene supplies the remainder. The ends were cut back, 2 bases at V and 0 bases at J, with 3 bases in the middle. The CDR3 length is 13 residues. CDR1 is LGHNA, CDR2 YSYQKL, per germline.